This record concerns one T cell receptor beta chain sequence. This clone was recorded once. This clone's antigen is unknown. Base qualities are missing; no much larger clone stands one base away. The first patient joined ICON in the first half of 2016, and enrollment wrapped up when the last patient was enrolled in 2018. A subcohort of some 75 patients provided fresh tumor and matched uninvolved tissue for in-depth immune analyses, with TCR sequencing among those analyses. DNA for TCR sequencing was isolated from bulk tissue, and no cell sorting was done. The immunoSEQ assay used for TCR sequencing gave the T-cell fraction in both tumor and uninvolved lung tissue. As for how the authors treated the data: To analyze survival, patients were divided into a high T-cell fraction group (upper tertile) and a low T-cell fraction group (lower two tertiles), and the two groups were compared using a log-rank test. Paired tumor versus uninvolved lung differences in T-cell fraction were tested with a signed-rank test. In its TCRdb copy, this immuneACCESS table keeps in-frame sequences only and misses some clones. Where compared with another copy, unresolved V genes explain less than half of these, and the others have no known cause. The DNA gave D and trimming, while V, J and clone size come from that table. The sample includes 10,000 to 15,000 clones, with roughly four fifths observed a single time. The ten top clones hold more than 10% of the sample.

This sample is part of a study of tumor-infiltrating lymphocytes in localized non-small cell lung cancer (dated by TCRdb to the early 2020s). About the investigation overall: The cohort included patients whose samples were collected after neoadjuvant chemotherapy, as well as both smokers and never-smokers and several histologies. Each patient provided resected tumor tissue plus uninvolved lung tissue from the same patient, with the uninvolved lung tissue described as non-adjacent to the tumor. Alongside flow cytometry, multiplex immunofluorescence, RNA-seq, exome sequencing and proteomics, TCR sequencing was applied to the same patients as one of several integrated assays. The overall ICON cohort was composed of about 150 surgical patients with localized non-small cell lung cancer whose tumors were resected. For under 60 patients, immunoSEQ T-cell fraction was compared between paired tumor and uninvolved lung. Findings and caveats that apply to the study as a whole: Consistent with immunofluorescence CD3 counts, TCRbeta sequencing supported greater T cell infiltration in tumors than in uninvolved lung tissue. Since assay coverage differed from patient to patient depending on how much tissue was available, TCR sequencing was done for only a subset of the cohort. Because different assays used different pieces of the same tissue, technical variation could not be distinguished from intratumor heterogeneity. No difference in TCR-derived T-cell fraction was observed between the flow cytometry-defined immunotypes IM1 (good prognosis) and IM2 (poor prognosis).

The CDR3 runs 14 amino acids, cysteine and phenylalanine included. Just CDR3 DNA is preserved here, 42 bases in frame from base 1. The V end loses 4 bases and the J end loses 5 bases, and a stretch of 13 bases separates them. According to the germline V gene, CDR1 reads SGDLS and CDR2 reads YYNGEE. Sequencing was carried out using uninvolved lung tissue not adjacent to the tumor. The chain is encoded by TRBV9 joined to TRBJ2-1, with TRBD2 as a weak D call on 5 bases. The receptor was derived from a human donor with non-small cell lung cancer. The CDR3 protein sequence reads: CASSTEDGNNEQFF. The sequence in DNA is TGTGCCAGCAGCACAGAGGACGGGAACAATGAGCAGTTCTTC.